Listed here are 22 T cell receptor beta chains from one sample, sequenced in a study of blood T cell repertoires in COVID-19. Assay used: immunoSEQ multiplex PCR; TCRdb lists only in-frame clones, some missing. The repertoire includes about 350,000 clones, 88% of them detected once, and approximately 1% sits in the top ten. Material: PBMCs or T cells enriched from blood (not recorded which). These receptors all stem from a woman aged 30 to 39 who had been exposed to COVID-19.

This clone appeared a few times. This sequence joins TRBV5-4 and TRBJ1-2; 8 nucleotides match TRBD1. The germline CDR1 and CDR2 sequences are SGHNT and YYREEE (reference sequence). J lost 1 base, V lost 2 bases, and 4 bases had no gene match. CDR3 length: 15 residues. CDR3 coding DNA: TGTGCCAGCAGCTTCTTGGGACAGGTTAACTATGGCTACACCTTC. Its protein product is CASSFLGQVNYGYTF.

The genes are TRBV23-1 and TRBJ1-1, with a weak D call TRBD1 (5 bases). TRBV23-1 is an ORF, with its function uncertain. This CDR3 has 13 amino acids. Trimming pared 8 bases from V and 0 bases from J, leaving 10 bases between. CDR3 coding DNA: TGCGCCAGCCGGGCAGGGCTGAACACTGAAGCTTTCTTT. Its protein is CASRAGLNTEAFF.

The chain carries TRBV6-5 and TRBJ2-5, with D perhaps matching TRBD2 (5 bases). This CDR3 is built from 14 residues. The germline V gene has CDR1 MNHEY and CDR2 SVGAGI. Trimming pared 0 bases from V and 5 bases from J, leaving 10 bases between. CDR3 region: CASSYSWRGETQYF. The CDR3 coding sequence is TGTGCCAGCAGTTACTCTTGGCGAGGGGAGACCCAGTACTTC.

This rearrangement joins TRBV12-3 or TRBV12-4 to TRBJ1-2, with D tentatively TRBD1 (6 bases). Trimming left V 2 bases short and J 5 bases short, with 9 bases between. This CDR3 contains 13 residues. The CDR3 DNA is TGTGCCAGCAGTTTAAGGACAGTTTATGGCTACACCTTC. Translating it yields CASSLRTVYGYTF.

This clone was seen only once. The J gene is TRBJ2-3, the V gene TRBV19; 7 nucleotides agree with TRBD2. From germline, CDR1 is LNHDA and CDR2 SQIVND (reference sequence). The CDR3 is 16 amino acids. Trimming removed 6 bases from V and 1 base from J; junction bases left unmatched: 10. The CDR3 sequence: CASSTPTSWGTDTQYF. CDR3 in DNA: TGTGCCAGTAGCACCCCGACTAGCTGGGGCACAGATACGCAGTATTTT.

The chain combines TRBV5-4 with TRBJ2-1, with TRBD1 matching 11 bases. Germline V CDR1 and CDR2: SGHNT, YYREEE (reference sequence). V shed 3 bases and J 7 bases; nucleotides not matched to a gene: 6. This CDR3 comprises 15 residues. The CDR3 sequence is CASSSRDRGANEQFF. CDR3 sequence (DNA): TGTGCCAGCAGCTCCCGGGACAGGGGGGCTAATGAGCAGTTCTTC.

V gene TRBV12-3 or TRBV12-4 combines with J gene TRBJ1-3; D gene uncertain. The CDR3 length is 13 residues. Trimming stripped 3 bases from V and 0 bases from J, with 3 bases between. This CDR3 is CASSFSSGNTIYF. CDR3 bases: TGTGCCAGCAGTTTCAGCTCTGGAAACACCATATATTTT.

This sequence joins TRBV7-9 and TRBJ2-1; D may be TRBD2 (5 bases). Looked up from germline, CDR1 is SEHNR and CDR2 is FQNEAQ (reference sequence). The CDR3 has 14 residues. V gave up 6 bases and J gave up 4 bases, with 13 bases separating them. This chain's CDR3 is CASRGEDWYNEQFF. For the CDR3, the DNA is TGTGCCAGCAGAGGCGAGGACTGGTACAATGAGCAGTTCTTC.

To note about this clone: One end of the junction is discordant with germline, which a read error may explain. The chain employs TRBV12-3 or TRBV12-4 and TRBJ1-6; no reliable D call. CDR3 length: 12 residues. The CDR3: CASSLREGRRIF. The CDR3 coding sequence is TGTGCCAGCAGTCTCCGGGAAGGAAGACGCATCTTT.

The gene calls are TRBV28 and TRBJ1-4; D is unclear. Trimming took off 5 bases at V and 5 bases at J, with 9 bases between the two ends. Germline values: CDR1 MDHEN, CDR2 SYDVKM. CDR3 length: 13 residues. CDR3 bases: TGTGCCAGCAGTCCCCCGGGGAATGAAAAACTGTTTTTT. Its translation is CASSPPGNEKLFF.

This clone was observed a few times. The rearrangement uses TRBV10-2 and TRBJ1-1, with no clear D. This CDR3 has 13 amino acids. The V and J ends lost 2 bases and 6 bases respectively, with 10 bases between them. Germline CDR1 reads WSHSY; CDR2 reads SAAADI. This CDR3 is CASSERVGAEAFF. The CDR3 bases are TGCGCCAGCAGTGAGCGGGTAGGCGCTGAAGCTTTCTTT.

There are a few counts of this clone. The rearrangement joins TRBV12-3 or TRBV12-4 to TRBJ1-2; the D gene is possibly TRBD1 (6 bases). The CDR3 extends over 13 amino acids. The V end was cut by 4 bases, the J end by 2 bases, with 8 bases between. This CDR3 reads CASSSDSNYGYTF. DNA of the CDR3: TGTGCCAGCAGTTCGGACAGCAACTATGGCTACACCTTC.

The chain carries TRBV11-2 and TRBJ1-3; the match to TRBD1 covers 8 bases. Trimming took 4 bases from V and 1 from J; bases not matched to a gene: 9. This CDR3 comprises 17 residues. Germline assignment: CDR1 SGHAT and CDR2 FQNNGV. DNA for the CDR3: TGTGCCAGCAGCTCCTTTTTGGGACAGGAATCTGGAAACACCATATATTTT. It is translated as CASSSFLGQESGNTIYF.

V and J are TRBV7-3 and TRBJ1-1; TRBD1 matches 9 bases. Germline CDR1 reads SGHTA; CDR2 reads FQGTGA. CDR3 length: 14 residues. J lost 5 bases, V lost 5 bases, and 6 bases had no gene match. CDR3 nucleotides: TGTGCCAGCAGCACCGGACAGGGGCCAACTGAAGCTTTCTTT. Amino acid sequence: CASSTGQGPTEAFF.

This sequence joins TRBV3-1 (or the pseudogene TRBV3-2) and TRBJ1-5; D possibly corresponds to TRBD1 (5 bases). This CDR3 has 16 amino acids. V was pared by 1 base and J by 1 base, with 11 bases between. Looked up from germline, CDR1 is LGHDT and CDR2 is YNNKEL (reference sequence). Written as DNA, the CDR3 is TGTGCCAGCAGCCAAGGGGGTGGGGCGAGCAATCAGCCCCAGCATTTT. Its translation: CASSQGGGASNQPQHF.

The V call is TRBV18, the J call TRBJ1-1; TRBD1 is a possible D gene (6 bases). The V gene lost 6 bases and the J gene lost 1 base, with 15 bases spanning the gap. This CDR3 contains 15 residues. Germline CDR1 KGHSH, CDR2 LQKENI. The CDR3 spells CASSPRQAENTEAFF. As DNA, the CDR3 is TGTGCCAGCTCCCCCCGACAGGCGGAGAACACTGAAGCTTTCTTT.

This clone appeared a single time. This rearrangement joins TRBV5-4 to TRBJ2-7; 9 positions agree with TRBD1. CDR1 and CDR2 from the germline V gene are SGHNT and YYREEE (reference sequence). The V and J ends lost 0 bases and 5 bases, in that order; junction bases with no gene match: 6. This CDR3 spans 15 amino acids. The CDR3 loop is CASSLVGTGWDEQYF. DNA for the CDR3: TGTGCCAGCAGCTTGGTAGGGACAGGGTGGGACGAGCAGTACTTC.

Concerning this clone itself: This CDR3 is also generated by other DNA sequences in the sample. The chain joins TRBV3-1 (or the pseudogene TRBV3-2) to TRBJ1-5, with D maybe TRBD1 (5 bases). The V gene lost 1 base and the J gene lost 1 base, with 8 bases spanning the gap. CDR3 length: 15 residues. Germline CDR1 reads LGHDT; CDR2 reads YNNKEL (reference sequence). The CDR3 loop reads CASSQGGGSNQPQHF. The CDR3 nucleotides are TGTGCCAGCAGCCAAGGGGGGGGGAGCAATCAGCCCCAGCATTTT.

The V call is TRBV30, the J call TRBJ1-1; TRBD1 aligns across 9 bases. V was pared by 5 bases and J by 1 base, with 8 bases of the junction left unmatched. CDR3 length: 15 residues. CDR1 GTSNPN and CDR2 SVGIG come from the germline V gene (reference sequence). In nucleotides, the CDR3 is TGTGCCTGGGGTCATCCGGACAGGGGGAACACTGAAGCTTTCTTT. It codes for CAWGHPDRGNTEAFF. Using reference TRBV30 and TRBJ1-1 for the parts outside the CDR3, the full variable domain is SQTIHQWPATLVQPVGSPLSLECTVEGTSNPNLYWYRQAAGRGLQLLFYSVGIGQISSEVPQNLSASRPQDRQFILSSKKLLLSDSGFYLCAWGHPDRGNTEAFFGQGTRLTVV.

J is TRBJ2-1 and V is TRBV11-3; TRBD2 might be the D (6 bases). The V end lost 5 bases, the J end lost 1 base, and 15 bases lay between the germline ends. This CDR3 contains 16 residues. In germline, CDR1 is SGHNT, CDR2 YENEEA. CDR3 in DNA: TGTGCCAGCAGCCCTCAGGCGGGGTGGTCCTACAATGAGCAGTTCTTC. This codes for CASSPQAGWSYNEQFF.

The V and J genes are TRBV14 and TRBJ2-1; 7 bases are a match to TRBD2. Germline V CDR1 and CDR2: SGHDN, FVKESK. This CDR3 has 15 residues. Trimming cost V 3 bases and J 2 bases; bases outside gene matches: 4. The CDR3 reads CASSHLADPYNEQFF. The CDR3 DNA reads as TGTGCCAGCAGCCACCTAGCGGATCCCTACAATGAGCAGTTCTTC.

This clone was observed a handful of times. This chain uses TRBV4-1 with TRBJ2-1; 12 bases are a match to TRBD2. CDR1 is MGHRA and CDR2 is YSYEKL in the germline V gene. The V gene end was trimmed by 1 base and the J gene end by 5 bases; junction bases not matched to a gene: 6. The length of the CDR3 is 17 residues. CDR3 bases: TGCGCCAGCAGCCAAGTCTCCGGACTAGCGGGAAACAATGAGCAGTTCTTC. Residues: CASSQVSGLAGNNEQFF.